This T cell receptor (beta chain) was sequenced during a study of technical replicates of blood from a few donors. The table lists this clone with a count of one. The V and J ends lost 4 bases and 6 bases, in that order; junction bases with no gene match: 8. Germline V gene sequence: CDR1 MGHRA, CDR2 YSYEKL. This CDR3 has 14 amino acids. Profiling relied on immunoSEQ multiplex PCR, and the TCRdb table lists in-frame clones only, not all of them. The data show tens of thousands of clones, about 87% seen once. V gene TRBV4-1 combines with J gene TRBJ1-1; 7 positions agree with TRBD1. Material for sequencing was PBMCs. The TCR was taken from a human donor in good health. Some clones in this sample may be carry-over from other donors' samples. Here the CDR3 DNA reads TGCGCCAGCAGCCGGCTCCTAGGACAGGCTGAAGCTTTCTTT. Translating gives CASSRLLGQAEAFF.